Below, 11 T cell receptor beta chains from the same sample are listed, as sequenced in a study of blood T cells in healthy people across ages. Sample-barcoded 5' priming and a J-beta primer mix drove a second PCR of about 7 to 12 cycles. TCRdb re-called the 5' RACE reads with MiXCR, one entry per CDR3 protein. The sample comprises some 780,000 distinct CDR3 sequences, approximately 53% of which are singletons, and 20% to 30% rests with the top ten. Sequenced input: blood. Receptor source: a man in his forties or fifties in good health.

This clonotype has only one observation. CDR3 bases: TGTGCCAGCAGTTTAAAACGAAGCAATCAGCCCCAGCATTTT. Translated, it gives CASSLKRSNQPQHF. The J gene is TRBJ1-5, the V gene TRBV28; D not resolved. This CDR3 spans 14 amino acids. Germline lookup yields CDR1 MDHEN and CDR2 SYDVKM. The V end was cut by 2 bases, the J end by 1 base, with 6 bases between.

CDR3 in DNA: TGCAGTGCTAGTATCCTAGCGGGAGGACGGTACGAGCAGTACTTC. It encodes CSASILAGGRYEQYF. The rearrangement joins TRBV20-1 to TRBJ2-7; 11 bases line up with TRBD2. Per germline, CDR1 DFQATT and CDR2 SNEGSKA (reference sequence). The trim removed 3 bases at V and 4 bases at J, leaving 8 bases unmatched. This CDR3 contains 15 residues.

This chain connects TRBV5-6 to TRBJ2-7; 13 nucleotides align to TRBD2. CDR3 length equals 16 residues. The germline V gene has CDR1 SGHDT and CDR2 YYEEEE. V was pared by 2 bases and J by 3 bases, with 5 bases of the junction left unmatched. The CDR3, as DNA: TGTGCCAGCAGCTTCCGACTAGCGGGGGGTAACTACGAGCAGTACTTC. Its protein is CASSFRLAGGNYEQYF.

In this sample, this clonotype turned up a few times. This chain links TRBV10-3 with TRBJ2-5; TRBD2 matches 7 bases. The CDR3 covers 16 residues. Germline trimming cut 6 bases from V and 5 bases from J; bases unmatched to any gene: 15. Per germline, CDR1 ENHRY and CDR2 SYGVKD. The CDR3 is CAIRFYGTTDAETQYF. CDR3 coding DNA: TGTGCCATCAGATTCTACGGGACTACCGATGCCGAGACCCAGTACTTC.

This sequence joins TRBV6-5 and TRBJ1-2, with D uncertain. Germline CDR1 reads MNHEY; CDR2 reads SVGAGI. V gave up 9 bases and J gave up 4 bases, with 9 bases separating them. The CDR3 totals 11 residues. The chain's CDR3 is CASGGRYGYTF. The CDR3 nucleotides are TGTGCCAGTGGAGGCCGCTATGGCTACACCTTC.

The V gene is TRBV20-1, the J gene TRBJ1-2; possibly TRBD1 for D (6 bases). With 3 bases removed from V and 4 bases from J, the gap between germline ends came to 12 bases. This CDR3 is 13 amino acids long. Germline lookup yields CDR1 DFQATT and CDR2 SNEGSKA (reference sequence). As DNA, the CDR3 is TGCAGTGCTAGCCCCACGACAGGCTATGGCTACACCTTC. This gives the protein CSASPTTGYGYTF.

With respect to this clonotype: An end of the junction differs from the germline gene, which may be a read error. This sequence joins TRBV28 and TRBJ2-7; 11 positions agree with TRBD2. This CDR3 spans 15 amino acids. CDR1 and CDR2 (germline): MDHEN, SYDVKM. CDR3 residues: CAGSLTGTSGYEQYF. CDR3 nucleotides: TGTGCCGGCAGCCTAACCGGGACTAGCGGCTACGAGCAGTACTTC.

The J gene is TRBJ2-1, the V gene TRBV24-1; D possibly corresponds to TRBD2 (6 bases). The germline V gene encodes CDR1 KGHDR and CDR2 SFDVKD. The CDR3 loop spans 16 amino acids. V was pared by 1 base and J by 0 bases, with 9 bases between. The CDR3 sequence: CATSDFGLTSYNEQFF. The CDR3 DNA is TGTGCCACCAGTGATTTTGGACTAACCTCCTACAATGAGCAGTTCTTC.

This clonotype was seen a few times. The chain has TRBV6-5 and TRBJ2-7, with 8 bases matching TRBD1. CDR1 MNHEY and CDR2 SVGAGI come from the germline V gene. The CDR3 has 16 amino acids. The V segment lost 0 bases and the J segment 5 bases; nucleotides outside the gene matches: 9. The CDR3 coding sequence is TGTGCCAGCAGTTACTCGATCGGACAGGGAATCCACGAGCAGTACTTC. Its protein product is CASSYSIGQGIHEQYF.

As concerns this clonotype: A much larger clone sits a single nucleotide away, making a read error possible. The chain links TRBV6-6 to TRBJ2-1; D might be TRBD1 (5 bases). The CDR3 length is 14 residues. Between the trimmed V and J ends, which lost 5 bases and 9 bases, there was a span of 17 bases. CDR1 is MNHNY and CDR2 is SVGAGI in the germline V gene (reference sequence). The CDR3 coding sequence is TGTGCCAGCAGTGATACCTCTCAGGGCGGTGAGCAGTTCTTC. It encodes CASSDTSQGGEQFF.

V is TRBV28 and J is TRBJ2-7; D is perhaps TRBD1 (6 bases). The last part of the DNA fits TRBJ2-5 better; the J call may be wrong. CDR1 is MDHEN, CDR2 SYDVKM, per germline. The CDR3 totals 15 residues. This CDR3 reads CASSDRQVTPETQYF. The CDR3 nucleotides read TGTGCCAGCAGTGACAGACAGGTTACGCCAGAGACCCAGTACTTC.